What follows are 10 T cell receptor beta chains derived from one specimen sequenced in a study of blood T cell repertoires in COVID-19. Assay: immunoSEQ multiplex PCR; the TCRdb copy retains only in-frame clones and omits some. The repertoire has a few hundred thousand clones, around 86% of them found once; the top ten carry roughly 7.2%. The sequencing input was PBMCs or T cells enriched from blood (not recorded which). The receptors here all came from a man under 40 in a cohort exposed to, infected with or recovered from COVID-19 (not recorded which).

The V gene is TRBV29-1, the J gene TRBJ1-2; D call uncertain. Trimming took 0 bases from V and 6 from J, leaving 17 bases between them. The CDR3 spans 15 residues. Germline V gene lookup returns CDR1 SQVTM and CDR2 ANQGSEA. This CDR3 reads CSVEDPRGRRDGYTF. The CDR3 DNA follows: TGCAGCGTTGAAGATCCAAGAGGGAGGAGAGATGGCTACACCTTC.

This chain connects TRBV25-1 to TRBJ1-1, with D unresolved. V was clipped by 2 bases and J by 2 bases, with 9 bases between them. Germline V CDR1 and CDR2: MGHDK, SYGVNS. The CDR3 runs to 14 residues. As DNA, the CDR3 is TGTGCCAGCAGTGAACTAGGCAGCAACACTGAAGCTTTCTTT. Its protein is CASSELGSNTEAFF.

This chain uses TRBV7-8 with TRBJ1-1; no clear D gene. The germline CDR1 and CDR2 sequences are SGHVS and FQNEAQ. This CDR3 is 15 amino acids long. With 2 bases removed from V and 5 bases from J, the gap between germline ends came to 15 bases. As DNA, the CDR3 is TGTGCCAGCAGCTTAATTACCGGGAAGAATACTGAAGCTTTCTTT. It yields the protein CASSLITGKNTEAFF.

The CDR3 coding sequence is TGTGCCAGCCGACCCCCAGGGCGATACGAGCAGTACTTC. This codes for CASRPPGRYEQYF. The rearrangement uses TRBV27 and TRBJ2-7; maybe TRBD1 (5 bases). This CDR3 region has 13 residues. CDR1 and CDR2 from the germline V gene are MNHEY and SMNVEV (reference sequence). The V gene lost 8 bases and the J gene lost 4 bases, with 15 bases spanning the gap.

The chain couples TRBV4-1 to TRBJ2-5; TRBD1 agrees at 7 bases. Looked up from germline, CDR1 is MGHRA and CDR2 is YSYEKL. Trimming took 3 bases from V and 4 from J; bases not matched to a gene: 5. This CDR3 region has 14 residues. DNA of the CDR3: TGCGCCAGCAGCCATCTAACAGGGGTAGAGACCCAGTACTTC. Its translation: CASSHLTGVETQYF.

The chain uses TRBV12-3 or TRBV12-4 and TRBJ2-7; TRBD2 might be the D (5 bases). The V gene lost 2 bases and the J gene lost 8 bases, with 13 bases spanning the gap. The CDR3 is 13 residues long. The CDR3 loop is CASSLNPGTKQYF. CDR3 DNA: TGTGCCAGCAGTTTAAATCCGGGAACGAAGCAGTACTTC.

This rearrangement joins TRBV19 to TRBJ2-7; D may be TRBD2 (6 bases). The germline V gene has CDR1 LNHDA and CDR2 SQIVND (reference sequence). Trimming left V 5 bases short and J 8 bases short, with 19 bases between. The CDR3 is 14 amino acids. CDR3 nucleotide sequence: TGTGCCAGTAGTGCCGGGACTTGGGGTTACCAGCAGTACTTC. Translated, it gives CASSAGTWGYQQYF.

The V gene is TRBV27, the J gene TRBJ1-2, with 10 bases identical to TRBD1. Trimming took 0 bases from V and 4 from J; bases not matched to a gene: 8. The CDR3 runs 17 residues. Germline V lookup: CDR1 MNHEY, CDR2 SMNVEV (reference sequence). CDR3 DNA: TGTGCCAGCAGTTTATCGCCATGGGACAGGGGCGGCTATGGCTACACCTTC. Protein: CASSLSPWDRGGYGYTF.

This chain uses TRBV27 with TRBJ2-6; a possible D gene is TRBD2 (6 bases). The germline CDR1 and CDR2 sequences are MNHEY and SMNVEV (reference sequence). The CDR3 has 14 residues. Trimming left V 5 bases short and J 1 base short, with 6 bases between. This CDR3 is CASSRGSGANVLTF. Here the CDR3 DNA reads TGTGCCAGCAGTCGGGGGTCTGGGGCCAACGTCCTGACTTTC.

This sequence joins TRBV7-9 and TRBJ1-4; a weak D match, TRBD1 (6 bases). Germline assignment: CDR1 SEHNR and CDR2 FQNEAQ (reference sequence). The germline V and J ends were trimmed by 4 bases and 4 bases, with 13 bases remaining between them. This CDR3 is built from 15 residues. CDR3: CASSSKGDVNEKLFF. CDR3 DNA sequence: TGTGCCAGCAGCTCAAAGGGGGACGTTAATGAAAAACTGTTTTTT.